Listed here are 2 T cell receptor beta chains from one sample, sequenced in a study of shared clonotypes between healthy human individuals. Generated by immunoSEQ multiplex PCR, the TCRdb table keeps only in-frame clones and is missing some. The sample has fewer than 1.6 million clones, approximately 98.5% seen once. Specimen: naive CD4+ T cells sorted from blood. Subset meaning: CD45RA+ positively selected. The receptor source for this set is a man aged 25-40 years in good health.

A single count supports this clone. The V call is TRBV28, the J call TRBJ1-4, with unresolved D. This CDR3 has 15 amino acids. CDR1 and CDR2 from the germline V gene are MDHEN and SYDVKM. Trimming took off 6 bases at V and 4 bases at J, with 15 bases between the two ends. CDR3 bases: TGTGCCAGCAGCATCCTCGGGAACTTTAATGAAAAACTGTTTTTT. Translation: CASSILGNFNEKLFF.

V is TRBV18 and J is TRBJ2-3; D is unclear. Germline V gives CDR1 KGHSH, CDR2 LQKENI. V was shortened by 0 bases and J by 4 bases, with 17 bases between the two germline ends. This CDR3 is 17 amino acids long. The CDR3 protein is CASSPPRATLPADTQYF. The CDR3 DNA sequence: TGTGCCAGCTCACCACCTCGGGCGACCCTACCGGCAGATACGCAGTATTTT.